Listed below are T cell receptor beta chains from one sample, sequenced in a study of CD8+ T cells in alopecia areata. Profiling relied on immunoSEQ multiplex PCR, and the TCRdb table lists in-frame clones only, not all of them. The top ten clones hold 17% of a sample with about 94,000 clones, about 71% of them seen once. Sequencing used CD8+ T cells sorted from blood, obtained at week 44, from a patient treated with tofacitinib. These receptors came from a human donor with alopecia areata. Each CDR3 is given with its conserved first and last residue. Each record gives: D gene, J gene, V gene, CDR3 protein, CDR3 DNA. D genes are given only for firm matches.

d_gene: TRBD1
j_gene: TRBJ1-1
v_gene: TRBV30
CDR3aa: CAWATGTTTEAFF
CDR3nt: TGTGCCTGGGCGACAGGGACTACGACTGAAGCTTTCTTT

d_gene: NA
j_gene: TRBJ1-2
v_gene: TRBV6-5
CDR3aa: CASSPKGVNGYTF
CDR3nt: TGTGCCAGCAGTCCGAAGGGGGTGAATGGCTACACCTTC

d_gene: TRBD1
j_gene: TRBJ2-7
v_gene: TRBV29-1
CDR3aa: CSVVGTGPFFYEQYF
CDR3nt: TGCAGCGTTGTGGGGACAGGGCCCTTTTTCTACGAGCAGTACTTC

d_gene: NA
j_gene: TRBJ1-2
v_gene: TRBV4-3
CDR3aa: CASSQGAGTTNYGYTF
CDR3nt: TGCGCCAGCAGCCAAGGTGCCGGGACGACTAACTATGGCTACACCTTC

d_gene: TRBD1
j_gene: TRBJ1-2
v_gene: TRBV29-1
CDR3aa: CSVEEDRGHGYTF
CDR3nt: TGCAGCGTTGAAGAGGACAGGGGGCACGGCTACACCTTC

d_gene: NA
j_gene: TRBJ1-2
v_gene: TRBV23-1
CDR3aa: CASSPLVYRGRNKNYGYTF
CDR3nt: TGCGCCAGCAGTCCCCTGGTTTATAGGGGTCGGAATAAAAACTATGGCTACACCTTC

d_gene: NA
j_gene: TRBJ2-4
v_gene: TRBV5-1
CDR3aa: CASSLAGRGNIQYF
CDR3nt: TGCGCCAGCAGCTTGGCAGGGCGCGGAAACATTCAGTACTTC

d_gene: TRBD1
j_gene: TRBJ2-7
v_gene: TRBV27
CDR3aa: CASSPSSGQATYEQYF
CDR3nt: TGTGCCAGCAGTCCATCATCGGGACAGGCCACCTACGAGCAGTACTTC

d_gene: NA
j_gene: TRBJ1-1
v_gene: TRBV4-1
CDR3aa: CAIPGVGITEAFF
CDR3nt: TGCGCCATCCCAGGGGTGGGGATCACTGAAGCTTTCTTT

d_gene: TRBD2
j_gene: TRBJ2-5
v_gene: TRBV29-1
CDR3aa: CSARLAGGLQETQYF
CDR3nt: TGCAGCGCCAGACTAGCGGGGGGACTTCAAGAGACCCAGTACTTC

d_gene: TRBD2
j_gene: TRBJ2-3
v_gene: TRBV25-1
CDR3aa: CASSALAGTDTQYF
CDR3nt: TGTGCCAGCAGTGCGCTAGCGGGTACAGATACGCAGTATTTT

d_gene: TRBD2
j_gene: TRBJ2-7
v_gene: TRBV4-3
CDR3aa: CASSHGRGDEQYF
CDR3nt: TGCGCCAGCAGCCACGGACGGGGGGACGAGCAGTACTTC

d_gene: TRBD2
j_gene: TRBJ2-1
v_gene: TRBV27
CDR3aa: CASSLSWGDAPGGEQFF
CDR3nt: TGTGCCAGCAGTTTATCGTGGGGGGACGCCCCGGGGGGTGAGCAGTTCTTC

d_gene: NA
j_gene: TRBJ2-7
v_gene: TRBV30
CDR3aa: CAWSVGGRYEQYF
CDR3nt: TGTGCCTGGAGTGTCGGGGGCCGTTACGAGCAGTACTTC

d_gene: TRBD1
j_gene: TRBJ2-1
v_gene: TRBV12-5
CDR3aa: CASGTDRGGDEQFF
CDR3nt: TGTGCTAGTGGTACCGACAGGGGGGGGGATGAGCAGTTCTTC

d_gene: NA
j_gene: TRBJ2-2
v_gene: TRBV29-1
CDR3aa: CSVELRAANTGELFF
CDR3nt: TGCAGCGTTGAATTGCGGGCAGCAAACACCGGGGAGCTGTTTTTT